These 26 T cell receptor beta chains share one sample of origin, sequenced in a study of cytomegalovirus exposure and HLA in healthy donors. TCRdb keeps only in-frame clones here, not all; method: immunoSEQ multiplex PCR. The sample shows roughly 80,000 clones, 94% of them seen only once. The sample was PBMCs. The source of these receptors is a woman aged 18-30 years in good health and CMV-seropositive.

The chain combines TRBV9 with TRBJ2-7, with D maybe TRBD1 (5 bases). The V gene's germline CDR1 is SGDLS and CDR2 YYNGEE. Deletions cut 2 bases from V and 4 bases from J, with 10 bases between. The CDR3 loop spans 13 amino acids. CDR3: CASSVGLGYEQYF. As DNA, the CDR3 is TGTGCCAGCAGCGTGGGGCTGGGGTACGAGCAGTACTTC.

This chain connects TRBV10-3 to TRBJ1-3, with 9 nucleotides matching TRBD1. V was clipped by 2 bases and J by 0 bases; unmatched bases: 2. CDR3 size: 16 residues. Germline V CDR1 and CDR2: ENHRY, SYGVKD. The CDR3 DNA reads TGTGCCATCAGTGAGACAGGGGGCGACTCTGGAAACACCATATATTTT. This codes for CAISETGGDSGNTIYF.

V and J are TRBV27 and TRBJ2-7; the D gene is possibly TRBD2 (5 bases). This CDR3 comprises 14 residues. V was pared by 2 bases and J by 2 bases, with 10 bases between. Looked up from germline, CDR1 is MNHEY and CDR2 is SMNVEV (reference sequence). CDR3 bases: TGTGCCAGCAGTTTAGCGGGCCTTCCCTACGAGCAGTACTTC. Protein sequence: CASSLAGLPYEQYF.

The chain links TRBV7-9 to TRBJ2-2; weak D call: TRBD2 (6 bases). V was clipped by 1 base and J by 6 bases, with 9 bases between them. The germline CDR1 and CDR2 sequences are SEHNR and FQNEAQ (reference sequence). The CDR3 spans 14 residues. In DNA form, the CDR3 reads TGTGCCAGCAGCTTAGGCACGGGGGCCGGGGAGCTGTTTTTT. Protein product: CASSLGTGAGELFF.

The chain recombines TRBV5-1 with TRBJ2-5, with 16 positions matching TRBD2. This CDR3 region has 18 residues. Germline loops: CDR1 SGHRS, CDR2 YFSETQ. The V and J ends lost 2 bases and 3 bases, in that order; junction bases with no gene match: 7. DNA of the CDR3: TGCGCCAGCAGCTTTGGGACTAGCGGGAGGGCACAGAAAGAGACCCAGTACTTC. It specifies CASSFGTSGRAQKETQYF.

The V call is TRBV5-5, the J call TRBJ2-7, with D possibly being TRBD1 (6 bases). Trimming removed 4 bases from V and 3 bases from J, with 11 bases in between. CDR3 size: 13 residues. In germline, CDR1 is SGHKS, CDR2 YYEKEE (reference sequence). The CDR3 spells CASSGDKYYEQYF. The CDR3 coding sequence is TGTGCCAGCAGCGGGGACAAATACTACGAGCAGTACTTC.

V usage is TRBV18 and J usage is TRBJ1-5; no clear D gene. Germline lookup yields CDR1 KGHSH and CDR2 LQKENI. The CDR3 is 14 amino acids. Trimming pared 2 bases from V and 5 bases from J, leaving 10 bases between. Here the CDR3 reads CASSPGMGDQPQHF. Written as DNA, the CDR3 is TGTGCCAGCTCACCAGGAATGGGAGATCAGCCCCAGCATTTT.

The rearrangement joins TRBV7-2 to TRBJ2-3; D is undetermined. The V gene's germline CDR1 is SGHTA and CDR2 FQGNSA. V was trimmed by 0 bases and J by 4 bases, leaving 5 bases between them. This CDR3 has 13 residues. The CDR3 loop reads CASSLARADTQYF. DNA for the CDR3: TGTGCCAGCAGCTTAGCGCGAGCAGATACGCAGTATTTT.

The DNA for the CDR3 is TGTGCCAGTAGTCCGAGGGACAGGTGGAACACTGAAGCTTTCTTT. It translates to CASSPRDRWNTEAFF. The chain combines TRBV19 with TRBJ1-1, with TRBD1 identical over 8 bases. In germline, CDR1 is LNHDA, CDR2 SQIVND (reference sequence). The V and J ends lost 5 bases and 1 base, in that order; junction bases with no gene match: 6. The CDR3 covers 15 residues.

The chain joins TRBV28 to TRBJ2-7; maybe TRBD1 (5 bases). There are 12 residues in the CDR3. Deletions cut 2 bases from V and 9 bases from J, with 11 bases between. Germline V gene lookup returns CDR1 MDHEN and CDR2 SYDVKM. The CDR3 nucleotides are TGTGCCAGCAGTTTAGGAGACAGTGTGCAGTACTTC. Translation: CASSLGDSVQYF.

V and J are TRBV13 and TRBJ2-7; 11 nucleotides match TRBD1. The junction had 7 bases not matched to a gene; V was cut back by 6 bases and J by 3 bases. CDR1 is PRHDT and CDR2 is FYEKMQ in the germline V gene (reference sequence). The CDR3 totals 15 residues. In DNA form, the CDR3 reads TGTGCCAGCAGTGGGCCCGGGACAGGGGGCTACGAGCAGTACTTC. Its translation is CASSGPGTGGYEQYF.

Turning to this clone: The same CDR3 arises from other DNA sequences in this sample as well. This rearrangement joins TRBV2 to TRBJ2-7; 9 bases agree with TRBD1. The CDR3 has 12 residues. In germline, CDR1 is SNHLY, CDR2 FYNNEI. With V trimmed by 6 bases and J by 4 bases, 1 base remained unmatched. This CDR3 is CASRDRGYEQYF. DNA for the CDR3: TGTGCCAGCAGGGACAGGGGTTACGAGCAGTACTTC.

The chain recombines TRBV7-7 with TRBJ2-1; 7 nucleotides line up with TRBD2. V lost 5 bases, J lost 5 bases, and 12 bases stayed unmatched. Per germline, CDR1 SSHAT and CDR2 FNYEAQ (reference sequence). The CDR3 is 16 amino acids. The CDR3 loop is CASSVVGEGPDNEQFF. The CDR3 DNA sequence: TGTGCCAGCAGCGTAGTTGGGGAGGGGCCCGACAATGAGCAGTTCTTC.

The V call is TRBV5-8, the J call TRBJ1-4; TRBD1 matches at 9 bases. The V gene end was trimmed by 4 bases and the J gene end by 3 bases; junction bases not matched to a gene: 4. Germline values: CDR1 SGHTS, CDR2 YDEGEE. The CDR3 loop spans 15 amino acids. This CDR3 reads CASSKRQGANEKLFF. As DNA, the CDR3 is TGTGCCAGCAGCAAGCGACAGGGGGCTAATGAAAAACTGTTTTTT.

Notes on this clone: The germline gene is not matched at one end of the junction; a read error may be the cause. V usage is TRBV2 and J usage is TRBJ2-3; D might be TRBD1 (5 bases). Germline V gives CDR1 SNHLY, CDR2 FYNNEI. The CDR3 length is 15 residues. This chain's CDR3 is CASTERQGGYDTQYF. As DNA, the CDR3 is TGTGCCAGCACTGAACGGCAGGGTGGATACGATACGCAGTATTTT.

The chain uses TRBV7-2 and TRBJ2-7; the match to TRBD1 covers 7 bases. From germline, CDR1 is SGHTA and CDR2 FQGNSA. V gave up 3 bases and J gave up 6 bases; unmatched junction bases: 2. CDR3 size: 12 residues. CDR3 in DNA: TGTGCCAGCAGCTTTCCAGGGGGCGAGCAGTACTTC. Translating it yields CASSFPGGEQYF.

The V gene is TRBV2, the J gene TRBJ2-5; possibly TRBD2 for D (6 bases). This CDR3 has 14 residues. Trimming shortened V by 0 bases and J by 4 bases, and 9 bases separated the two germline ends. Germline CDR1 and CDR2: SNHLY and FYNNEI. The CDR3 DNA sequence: TGTGCCAGCAGTGAAGCGGCGGGGTCAGAGACCCAGTACTTC. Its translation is CASSEAAGSETQYF.

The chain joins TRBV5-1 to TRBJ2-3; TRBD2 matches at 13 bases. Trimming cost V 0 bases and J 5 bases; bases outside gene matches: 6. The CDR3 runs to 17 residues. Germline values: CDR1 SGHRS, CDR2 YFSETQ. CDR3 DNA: TGCGCCAGCAGCTTGGCCACTAGCGGGGGGGCCGTAGATACGCAGTATTTT. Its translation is CASSLATSGGAVDTQYF. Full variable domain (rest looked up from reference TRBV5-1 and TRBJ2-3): KAGVTQTPRYLIKTRGQQVTLSCSPISGHRSVSWYQQTPGQGLQFLFEYFSETQRNKGNFPGRFSGRQFSNSRSEMNVSTLELGDSALYLCASSLATSGGAVDTQYFGPGTRLTVL.

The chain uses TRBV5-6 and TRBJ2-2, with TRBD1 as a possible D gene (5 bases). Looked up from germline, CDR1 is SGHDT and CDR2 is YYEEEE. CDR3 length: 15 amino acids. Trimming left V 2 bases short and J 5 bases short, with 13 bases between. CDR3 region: CASSFGRVGTGELFF. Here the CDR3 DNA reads TGTGCCAGCAGCTTCGGCAGGGTAGGAACCGGGGAGCTGTTTTTT.

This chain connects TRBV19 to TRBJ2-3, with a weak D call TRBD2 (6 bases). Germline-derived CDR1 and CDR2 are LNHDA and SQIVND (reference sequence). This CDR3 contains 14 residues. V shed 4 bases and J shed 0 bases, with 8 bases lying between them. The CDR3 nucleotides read TGTGCCAGTAGTAGGAGGGAGAGCACAGATACGCAGTATTTT. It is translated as CASSRRESTDTQYF.

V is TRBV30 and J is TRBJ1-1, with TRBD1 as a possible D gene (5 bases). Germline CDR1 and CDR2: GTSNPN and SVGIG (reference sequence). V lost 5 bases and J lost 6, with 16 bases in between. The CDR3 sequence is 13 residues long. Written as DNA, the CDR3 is TGTGCCTGGTCTAGAGGGGACTTGGCTGAAGCTTTCTTT. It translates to CAWSRGDLAEAFF.

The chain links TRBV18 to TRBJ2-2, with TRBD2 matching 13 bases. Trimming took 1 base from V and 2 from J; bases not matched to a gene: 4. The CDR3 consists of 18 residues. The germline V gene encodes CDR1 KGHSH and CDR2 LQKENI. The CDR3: CASSPRPGLAGNTGELFF. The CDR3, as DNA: TGTGCCAGCTCACCACGGCCGGGACTAGCGGGAAACACCGGGGAGCTGTTTTTT.

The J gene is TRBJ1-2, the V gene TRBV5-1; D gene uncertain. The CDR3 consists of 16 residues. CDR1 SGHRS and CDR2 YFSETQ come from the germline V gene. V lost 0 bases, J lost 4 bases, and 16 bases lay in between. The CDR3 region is CASSLAARFGSYGYTF. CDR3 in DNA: TGCGCCAGCAGCTTGGCCGCCAGGTTTGGTAGCTATGGCTACACCTTC.

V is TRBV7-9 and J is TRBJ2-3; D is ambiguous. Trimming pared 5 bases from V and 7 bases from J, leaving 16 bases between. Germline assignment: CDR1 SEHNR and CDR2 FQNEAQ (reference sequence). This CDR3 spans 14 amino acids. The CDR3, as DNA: TGTGCCAGCAGCCCGCTGGGCCTCGCGAATACGCAGTATTTT. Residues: CASSPLGLANTQYF.

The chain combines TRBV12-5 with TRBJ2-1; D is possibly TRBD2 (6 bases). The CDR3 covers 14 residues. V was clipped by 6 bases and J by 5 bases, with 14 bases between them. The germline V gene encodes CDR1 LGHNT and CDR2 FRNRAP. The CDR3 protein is CASGESGLHNEQFF. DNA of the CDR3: TGTGCTAGTGGAGAATCGGGACTCCACAATGAGCAGTTCTTC. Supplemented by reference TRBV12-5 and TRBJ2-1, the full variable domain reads DARVTQTPRHKVTEMGQEVTMRCQPILGHNTVFWYRQTMMQGLELLAYFRNRAPLDDSGMPKDRFSAEMPDATLATLKIQPSEPRDSAVYFCASGESGLHNEQFFGPGTRLTVL.

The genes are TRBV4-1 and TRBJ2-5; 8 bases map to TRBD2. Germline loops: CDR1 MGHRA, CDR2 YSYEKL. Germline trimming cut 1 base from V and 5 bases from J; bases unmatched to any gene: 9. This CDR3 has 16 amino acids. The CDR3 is CASSQVSGGAWETQYF. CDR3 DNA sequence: TGCGCCAGCAGCCAAGTTTCGGGGGGGGCTTGGGAGACCCAGTACTTC.